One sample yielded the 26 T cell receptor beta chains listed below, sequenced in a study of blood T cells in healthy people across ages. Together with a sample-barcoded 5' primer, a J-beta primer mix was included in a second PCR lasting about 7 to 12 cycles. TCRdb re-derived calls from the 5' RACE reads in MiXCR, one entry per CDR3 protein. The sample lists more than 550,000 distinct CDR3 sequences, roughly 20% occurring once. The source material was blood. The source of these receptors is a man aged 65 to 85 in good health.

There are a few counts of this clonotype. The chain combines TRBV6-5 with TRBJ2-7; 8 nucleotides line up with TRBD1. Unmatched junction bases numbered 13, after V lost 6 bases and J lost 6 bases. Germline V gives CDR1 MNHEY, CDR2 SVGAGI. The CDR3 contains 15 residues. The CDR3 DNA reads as TGTGCCAGCAGATTATCCGGGACAGGCAATAGCGAGCAGTACGTC. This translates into CASRLSGTGNSEQYV.

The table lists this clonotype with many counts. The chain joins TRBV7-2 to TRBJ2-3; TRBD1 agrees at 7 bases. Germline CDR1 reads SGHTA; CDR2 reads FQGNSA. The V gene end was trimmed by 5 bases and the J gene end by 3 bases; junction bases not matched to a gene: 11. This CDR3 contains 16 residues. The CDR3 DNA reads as TGTGCCAGCAGCCCTGGGACAGCGAGAATAACAGATACGCAGTATTTT. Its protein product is CASSPGTARITDTQYF.

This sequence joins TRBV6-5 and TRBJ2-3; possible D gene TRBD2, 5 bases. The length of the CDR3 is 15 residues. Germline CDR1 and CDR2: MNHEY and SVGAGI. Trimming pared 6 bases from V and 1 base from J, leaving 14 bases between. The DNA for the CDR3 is TGTGCCAGCAGCCTCCTCGGGGTGGGCACAGATACGCAGTATTTT. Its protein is CASSLLGVGTDTQYF.

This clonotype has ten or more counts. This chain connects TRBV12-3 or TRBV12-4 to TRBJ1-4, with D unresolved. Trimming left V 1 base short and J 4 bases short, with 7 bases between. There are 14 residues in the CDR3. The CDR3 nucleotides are TGTGCCAGCAGTTTAGGAGGATATAATGAAAAACTGTTTTTT. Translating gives CASSLGGYNEKLFF.

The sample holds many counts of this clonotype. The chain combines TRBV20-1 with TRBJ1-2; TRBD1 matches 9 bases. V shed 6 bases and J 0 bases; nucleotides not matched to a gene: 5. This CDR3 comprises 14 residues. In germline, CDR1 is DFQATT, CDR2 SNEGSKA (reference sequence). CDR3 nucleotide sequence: TGCAGTGCCGGGACAGGGAAGACTAACTATGGCTACACCTTC. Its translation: CSAGTGKTNYGYTF.

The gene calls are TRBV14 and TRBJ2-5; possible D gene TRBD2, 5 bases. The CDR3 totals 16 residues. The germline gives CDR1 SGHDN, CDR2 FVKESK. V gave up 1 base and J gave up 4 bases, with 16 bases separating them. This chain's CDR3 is CASSQARLAAIETQYF. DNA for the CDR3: TGTGCCAGCAGCCAAGCGCGGCTAGCCGCAATAGAGACCCAGTACTTC.

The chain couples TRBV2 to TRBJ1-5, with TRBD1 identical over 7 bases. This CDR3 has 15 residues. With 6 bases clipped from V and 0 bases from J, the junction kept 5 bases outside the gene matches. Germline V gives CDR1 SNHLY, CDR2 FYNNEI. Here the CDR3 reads CASRDRPNSNQPQHF. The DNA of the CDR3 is TGTGCCAGCAGGGACAGGCCGAATAGCAATCAGCCCCAGCATTTT.

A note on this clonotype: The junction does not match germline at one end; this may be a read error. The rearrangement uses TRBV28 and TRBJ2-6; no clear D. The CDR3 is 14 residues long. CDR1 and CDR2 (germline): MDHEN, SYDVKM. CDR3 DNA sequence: TGTGCCAGCGGTTTCAGGTCCGGGGCCAACGTCCTGACTTTC. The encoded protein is CASGFRSGANVLTF.

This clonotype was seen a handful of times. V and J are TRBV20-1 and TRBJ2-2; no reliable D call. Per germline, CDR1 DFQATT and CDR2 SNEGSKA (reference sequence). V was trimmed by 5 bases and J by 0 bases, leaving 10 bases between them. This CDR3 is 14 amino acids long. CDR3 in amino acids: CSAPRVSNTGELFF. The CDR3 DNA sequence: TGCAGTGCTCCCCGGGTTTCGAACACCGGGGAGCTGTTTTTT.

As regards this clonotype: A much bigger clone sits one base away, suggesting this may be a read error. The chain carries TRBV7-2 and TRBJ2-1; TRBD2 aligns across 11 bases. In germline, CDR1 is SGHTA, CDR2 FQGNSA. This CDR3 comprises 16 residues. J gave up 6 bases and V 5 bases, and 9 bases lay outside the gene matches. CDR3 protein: CASSTGLAGGLNEQFF. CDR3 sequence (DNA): TGTGCCAGCAGCACCGGTCTAGCGGGGGGTCTCAATGAGCAGTTCTTC.

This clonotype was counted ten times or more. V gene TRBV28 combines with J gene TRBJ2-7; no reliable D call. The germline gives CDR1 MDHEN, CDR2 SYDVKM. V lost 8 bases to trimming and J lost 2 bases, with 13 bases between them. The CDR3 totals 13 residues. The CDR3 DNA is TGTGCCAGCCTCAAAGGGCAGACCTACGAGCAGTACTTC. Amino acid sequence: CASLKGQTYEQYF.

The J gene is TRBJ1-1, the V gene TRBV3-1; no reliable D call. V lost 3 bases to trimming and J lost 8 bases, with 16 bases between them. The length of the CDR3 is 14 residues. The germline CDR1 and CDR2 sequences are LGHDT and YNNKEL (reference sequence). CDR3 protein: CASSHFGRREEAFF. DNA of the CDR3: TGTGCCAGCAGCCACTTTGGGCGGCGGGAGGAAGCTTTCTTT. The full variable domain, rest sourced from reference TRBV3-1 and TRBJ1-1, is DTAVSQTPKYLVTQMGNDKSIKCEQNLGHDTMYWYKQDSKKFLKIMFSYNNKELIINETVPNRFSPKSPDKAHLNLHINSLELGDSAVYFCASSHFGRREEAFFGQGTRLTVV.

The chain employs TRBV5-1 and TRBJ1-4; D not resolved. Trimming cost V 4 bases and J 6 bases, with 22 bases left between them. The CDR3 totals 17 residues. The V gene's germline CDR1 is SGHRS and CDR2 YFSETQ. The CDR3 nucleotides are TGCGCCAGCAGCCCGCGGCGGGCTACTTCACGGGATGAAAAACTGTTTTTT. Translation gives CASSPRRATSRDEKLFF.

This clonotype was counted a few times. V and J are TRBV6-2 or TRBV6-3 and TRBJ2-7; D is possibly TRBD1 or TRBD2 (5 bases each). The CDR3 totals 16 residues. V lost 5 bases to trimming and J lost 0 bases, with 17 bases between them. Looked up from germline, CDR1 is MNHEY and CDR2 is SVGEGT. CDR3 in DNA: TGTGCCAGCAGTCCCTATGGGACGGTGAGCTCCTACGAGCAGTACGTC. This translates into CASSPYGTVSSYEQYV.

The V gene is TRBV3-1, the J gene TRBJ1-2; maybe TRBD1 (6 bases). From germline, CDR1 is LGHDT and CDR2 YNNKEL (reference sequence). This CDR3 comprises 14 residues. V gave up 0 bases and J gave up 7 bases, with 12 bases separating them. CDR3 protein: CASSQDAGVGGYTF. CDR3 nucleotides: TGTGCCAGCAGCCAAGATGCAGGGGTCGGTGGCTACACCTTC. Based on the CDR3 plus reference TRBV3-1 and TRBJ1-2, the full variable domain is DTAVSQTPKYLVTQMGNDKSIKCEQNLGHDTMYWYKQDSKKFLKIMFSYNNKELIINETVPNRFSPKSPDKAHLNLHINSLELGDSAVYFCASSQDAGVGGYTFGSGTRLTVV.

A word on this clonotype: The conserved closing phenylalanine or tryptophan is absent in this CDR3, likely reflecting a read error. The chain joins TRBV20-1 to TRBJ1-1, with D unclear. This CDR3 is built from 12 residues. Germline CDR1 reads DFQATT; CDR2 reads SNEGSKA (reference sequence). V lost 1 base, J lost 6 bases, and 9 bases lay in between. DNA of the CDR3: TGCAGTGCTAGAGGGGGAGGGTCTGAAGCTTTCCTT. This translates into CSARGGGSEAFL.

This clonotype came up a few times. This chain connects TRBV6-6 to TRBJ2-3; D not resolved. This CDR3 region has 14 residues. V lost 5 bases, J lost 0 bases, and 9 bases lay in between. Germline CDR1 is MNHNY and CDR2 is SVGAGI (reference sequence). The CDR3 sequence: CASSRVASTDTQYF. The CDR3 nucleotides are TGTGCCAGCAGTCGGGTGGCTAGCACAGATACGCAGTATTTT.

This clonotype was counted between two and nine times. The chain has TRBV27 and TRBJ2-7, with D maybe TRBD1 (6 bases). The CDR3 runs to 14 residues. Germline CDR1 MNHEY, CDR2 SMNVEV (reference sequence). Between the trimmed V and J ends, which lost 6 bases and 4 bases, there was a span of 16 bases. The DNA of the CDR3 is TGTGCCAGCAGACCCCTTACAGGGTATTACGAGCAGTACTTC. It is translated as CASRPLTGYYEQYF.

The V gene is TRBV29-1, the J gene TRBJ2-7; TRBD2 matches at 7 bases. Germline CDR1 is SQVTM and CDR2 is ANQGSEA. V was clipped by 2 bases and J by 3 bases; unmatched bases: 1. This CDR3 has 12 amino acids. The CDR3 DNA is TGCAGCGTTGAACGGGAGGACTACGAGCAGTACTTC. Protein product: CSVEREDYEQYF.

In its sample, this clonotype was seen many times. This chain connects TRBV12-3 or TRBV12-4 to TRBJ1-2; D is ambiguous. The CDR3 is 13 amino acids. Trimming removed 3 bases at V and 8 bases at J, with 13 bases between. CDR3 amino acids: CASSLSEGRGYTF. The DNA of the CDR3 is TGTGCCAGCAGTTTGTCGGAGGGAAGGGGCTACACCTTC.

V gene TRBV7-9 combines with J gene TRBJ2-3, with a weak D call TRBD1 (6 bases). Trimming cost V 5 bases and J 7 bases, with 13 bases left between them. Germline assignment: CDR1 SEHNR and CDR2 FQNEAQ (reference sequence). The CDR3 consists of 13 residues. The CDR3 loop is CASSASGEHTQYF. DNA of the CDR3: TGTGCCAGCAGCGCGTCAGGGGAACATACGCAGTATTTT.

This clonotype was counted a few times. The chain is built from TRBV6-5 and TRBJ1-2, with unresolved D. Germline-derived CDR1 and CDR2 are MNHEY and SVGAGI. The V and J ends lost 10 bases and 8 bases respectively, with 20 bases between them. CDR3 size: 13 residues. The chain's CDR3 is CATFPRATGGYTF. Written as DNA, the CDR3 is TGTGCCACTTTCCCCCGAGCTACTGGCGGCTACACCTTC.

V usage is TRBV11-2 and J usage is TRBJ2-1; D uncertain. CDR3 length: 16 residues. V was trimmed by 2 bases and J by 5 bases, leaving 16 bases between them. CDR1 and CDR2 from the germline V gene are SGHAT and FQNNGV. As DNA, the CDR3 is TGTGCCAGCAGCTTATTGTGGCAGGCGGTAGACAATGAGCAGTTCTTC. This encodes CASSLLWQAVDNEQFF. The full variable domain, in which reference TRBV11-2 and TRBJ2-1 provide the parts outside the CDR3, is EAGVAQSPRYKIIEKRQSVAFWCNPISGHATLYWYQQILGQGPKLLIQFQNNGVVDDSQLPKDRFSAERLKGVDSTLKIQPAKLEDSAVYLCASSLLWQAVDNEQFFGPGTRLTVL.

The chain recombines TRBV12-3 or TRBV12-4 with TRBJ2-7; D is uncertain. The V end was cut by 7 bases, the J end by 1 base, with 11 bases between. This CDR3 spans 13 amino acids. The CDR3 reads CASNPGASYEQYF. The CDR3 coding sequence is TGTGCCAGCAACCCTGGTGCGTCCTACGAGCAGTACTTC.

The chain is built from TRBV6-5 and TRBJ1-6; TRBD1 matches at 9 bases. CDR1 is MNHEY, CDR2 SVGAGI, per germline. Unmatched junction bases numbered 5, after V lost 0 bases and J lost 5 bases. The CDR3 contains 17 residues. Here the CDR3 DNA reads TGTGCCAGCAGTTACTCAGGGACAGGGCGGGATAATTCACCCCTCCACTTT. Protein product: CASSYSGTGRDNSPLHF.

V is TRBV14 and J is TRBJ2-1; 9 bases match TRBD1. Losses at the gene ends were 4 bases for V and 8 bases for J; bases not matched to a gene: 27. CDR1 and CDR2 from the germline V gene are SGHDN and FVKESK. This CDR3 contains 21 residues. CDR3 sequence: CASSLGNHYNTLWGQGDEQFF. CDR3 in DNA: TGTGCCAGCAGCCTCGGGAACCACTACAACACATTGTGGGGACAGGGTGATGAGCAGTTCTTC.